Following are 9 T cell receptor beta chains from one sample sequenced in a study of T cells expressing NK-cell markers. Reanalyzing the 5' RACE reads, TCRdb keeps one entry per CDR3 protein, without DNA. The sample data list more than 400,000 distinct CDR3 sequences. The sequencing input was blood T cells: a sorted CD56 or NKG2C T cell subset, CD4+ or CD8+ T cells, or bulk PBMC T cells (not recorded which). These receptors originate from a woman aged 18 to 69 in good health.

The genes are TRBV4-3 and TRBJ2-4. The CDR3 is made up of 15 amino acids. CDR1 is LGHNA, CDR2 YSLEER, per germline. CDR3 loop: CASSLDLLAKNIQYF.

This chain connects TRBV6-2 or TRBV6-3 to TRBJ2-5. This CDR3 spans 13 amino acids. CDR1 and CDR2 (germline): MNHEY, SVGEGT. This CDR3 reads CACSWGYQETQYF.

The chain has TRBV2 and TRBJ1-1; TCRdb proposes TRBD1, but this gene call is untestable without DNA. Germline CDR1 is SNHLY and CDR2 is FYNNEI. The length of the CDR3 is 15 residues. The CDR3 is CASSEGAGTNTEAFF. Based on the CDR3 plus reference TRBV2 and TRBJ1-1, the full variable domain is EPEVTQTPSHQVTQMGQEVILRCVPISNHLYFYWYRQILGQKVEFLVSFYNNEISEKSEIFDDQFSVERPDGSNFTLKIRSTKLEDSAMYFCASSEGAGTNTEAFFGQGTRLTVV.

The chain employs TRBV7-8 and TRBJ2-1; without DNA, the TCRdb call of TRBD2 cannot be checked. CDR3 length equals 17 residues. Germline CDR1 SGHVS, CDR2 FQNEAQ. The chain's CDR3 is CASSFSLAGVRGDEQFF.

The J gene is TRBJ2-7, the V gene TRBV28; TCRdb returns TRBD1, unconfirmable since there is no DNA. CDR1 and CDR2 from the germline V gene are MDHEN and SYDVKM. This CDR3 is 15 amino acids long. This CDR3 is CASRTSGTGRNEQYF.

The V call is TRBV25-1, the J call TRBJ2-6; there is no DNA to check the TCRdb D call of TRBD1. Germline loops: CDR1 MGHDK, CDR2 SYGVNS. There are 16 residues in the CDR3. The CDR3 protein is CASSDQGLSGANVLTF.

The chain carries TRBV6-5 and TRBJ2-1. CDR1 and CDR2 from the germline V gene are MNHEY and SVGAGI. The CDR3 extends over 15 amino acids. Here the CDR3 reads CASSYILTRNNEQFF.

The J gene is TRBJ1-1, the V gene TRBV20-1. Germline V gene sequence: CDR1 DFQATT, CDR2 SNEGSKA (reference sequence). The CDR3 contains 13 residues. CDR3 residues: CSAREGMNTEAFF.

This chain links TRBV20-1 with TRBJ2-5; TCRdb's D call, TRBD1, is unchecked because there is no DNA. This CDR3 is built from 15 residues. CDR1 is DFQATT and CDR2 is SNEGSKA in the germline V gene (reference sequence). The CDR3 sequence: CSATPLSGTVETQYF.